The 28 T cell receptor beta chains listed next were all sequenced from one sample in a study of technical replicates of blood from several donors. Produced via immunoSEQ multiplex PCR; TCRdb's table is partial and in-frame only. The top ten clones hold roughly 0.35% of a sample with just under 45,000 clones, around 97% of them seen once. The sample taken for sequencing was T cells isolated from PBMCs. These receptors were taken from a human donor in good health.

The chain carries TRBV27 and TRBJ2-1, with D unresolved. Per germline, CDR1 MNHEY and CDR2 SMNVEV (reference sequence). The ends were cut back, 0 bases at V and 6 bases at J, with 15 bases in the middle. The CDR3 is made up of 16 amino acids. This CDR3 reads CASSLSTHTAFNEQFF. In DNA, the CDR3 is TGTGCCAGCAGTTTATCAACTCATACCGCCTTCAATGAGCAGTTCTTC.

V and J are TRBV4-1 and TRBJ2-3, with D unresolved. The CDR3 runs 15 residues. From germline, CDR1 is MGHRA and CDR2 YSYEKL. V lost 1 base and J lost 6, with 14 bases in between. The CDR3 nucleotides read TGCGCCAGCAGCCAAGGTTACCCGGGTCCGGATACGCAGTATTTT. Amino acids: CASSQGYPGPDTQYF.

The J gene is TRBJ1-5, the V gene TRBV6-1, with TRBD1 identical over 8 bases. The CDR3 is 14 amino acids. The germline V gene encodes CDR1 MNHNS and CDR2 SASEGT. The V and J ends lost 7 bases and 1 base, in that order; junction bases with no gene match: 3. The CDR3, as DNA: TGTGCCAGCAAGCAGGGGGCGAGCAATCAGCCCCAGCATTTT. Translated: CASKQGASNQPQHF.

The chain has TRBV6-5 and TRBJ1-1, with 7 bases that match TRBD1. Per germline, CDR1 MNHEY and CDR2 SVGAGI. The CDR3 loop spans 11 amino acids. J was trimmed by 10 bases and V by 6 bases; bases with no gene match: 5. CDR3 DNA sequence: TGTGCCAGCAGGGAGGGACAGAGAGCTTTCTTT. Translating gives CASREGQRAFF.

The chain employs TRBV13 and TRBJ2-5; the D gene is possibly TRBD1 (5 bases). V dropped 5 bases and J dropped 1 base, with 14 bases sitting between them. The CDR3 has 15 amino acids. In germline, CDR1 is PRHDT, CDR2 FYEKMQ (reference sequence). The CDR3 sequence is CASSAYQGTQETQYF. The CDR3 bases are TGTGCCAGCAGCGCATATCAGGGCACCCAAGAGACCCAGTACTTC.

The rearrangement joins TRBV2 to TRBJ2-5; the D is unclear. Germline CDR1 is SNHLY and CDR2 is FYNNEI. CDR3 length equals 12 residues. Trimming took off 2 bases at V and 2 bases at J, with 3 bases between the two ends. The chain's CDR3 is CASSELQETQYF. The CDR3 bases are TGTGCCAGCAGTGAACTACAAGAGACCCAGTACTTC. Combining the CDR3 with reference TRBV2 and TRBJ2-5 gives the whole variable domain EPEVTQTPSHQVTQMGQEVILRCVPISNHLYFYWYRQILGQKVEFLVSFYNNEISEKSEIFDDQFSVERPDGSNFTLKIRSTKLEDSAMYFCASSELQETQYFGPGTRLLVL.

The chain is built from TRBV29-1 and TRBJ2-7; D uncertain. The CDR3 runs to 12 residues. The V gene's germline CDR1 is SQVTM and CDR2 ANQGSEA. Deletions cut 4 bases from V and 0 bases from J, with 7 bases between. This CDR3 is CSVGASSYEQYF. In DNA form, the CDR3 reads TGCAGCGTTGGGGCGAGCTCCTACGAGCAGTACTTC.

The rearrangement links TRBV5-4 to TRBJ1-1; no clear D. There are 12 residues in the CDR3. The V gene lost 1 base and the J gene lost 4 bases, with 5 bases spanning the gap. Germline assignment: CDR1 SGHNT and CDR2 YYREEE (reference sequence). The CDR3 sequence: CASSLQATEAFF. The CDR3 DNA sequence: TGTGCCAGCAGCTTGCAAGCCACTGAAGCTTTCTTT. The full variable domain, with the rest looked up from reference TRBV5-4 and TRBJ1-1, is ETGVTQSPTHLIKTRGQQVTLRCSSQSGHNTVSWYQQALGQGPQFIFQYYREEENGRGNFPPRFSGLQFPNYSSELNVNALELDDSALYLCASSLQATEAFFGQGTRLTVV.

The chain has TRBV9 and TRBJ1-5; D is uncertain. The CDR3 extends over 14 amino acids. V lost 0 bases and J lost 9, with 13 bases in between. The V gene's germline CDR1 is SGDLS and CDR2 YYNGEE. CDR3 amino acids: CASSVGDRESPQHF. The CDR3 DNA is TGTGCCAGCAGCGTAGGGGATCGGGAATCGCCCCAGCATTTT.

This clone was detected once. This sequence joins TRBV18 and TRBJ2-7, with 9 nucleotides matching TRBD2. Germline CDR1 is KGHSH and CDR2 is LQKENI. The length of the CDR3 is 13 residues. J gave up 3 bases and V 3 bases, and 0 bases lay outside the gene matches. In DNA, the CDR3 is TGTGCCAGCTCACCGCGGGAGGGCTACGAGCAGTACTTC. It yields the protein CASSPREGYEQYF. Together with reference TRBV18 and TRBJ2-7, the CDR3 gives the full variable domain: NAGVMQNPRHLVRRRGQEARLRCSPMKGHSHVYWYRQLPEEGLKFMVYLQKENIIDESGMPKERFSAEFPKEGPSILRIQQVVRGDSAAYFCASSPREGYEQYFGPGTRLTVT.

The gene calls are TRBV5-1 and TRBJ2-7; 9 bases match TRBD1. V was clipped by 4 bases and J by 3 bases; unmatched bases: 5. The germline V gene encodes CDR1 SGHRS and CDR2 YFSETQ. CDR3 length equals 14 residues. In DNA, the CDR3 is TGCGCCAGCAGCACCGGACAGGGGCGCTACGAGCAGTACTTC. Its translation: CASSTGQGRYEQYF.

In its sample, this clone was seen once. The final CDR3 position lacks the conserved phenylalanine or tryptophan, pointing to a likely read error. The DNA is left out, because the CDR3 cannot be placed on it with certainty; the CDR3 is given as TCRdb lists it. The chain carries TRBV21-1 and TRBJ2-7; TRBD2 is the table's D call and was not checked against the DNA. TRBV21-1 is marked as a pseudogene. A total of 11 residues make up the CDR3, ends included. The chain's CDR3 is CASSSSSGRSL.

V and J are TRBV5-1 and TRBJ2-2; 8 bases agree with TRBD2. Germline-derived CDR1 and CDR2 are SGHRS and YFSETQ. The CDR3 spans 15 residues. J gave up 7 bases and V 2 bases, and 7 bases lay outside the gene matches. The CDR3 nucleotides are TGCGCCAGCAGCTTAATGGAGCGGGAGTACGGGGAGCTGTTTTTT. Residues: CASSLMEREYGELFF.

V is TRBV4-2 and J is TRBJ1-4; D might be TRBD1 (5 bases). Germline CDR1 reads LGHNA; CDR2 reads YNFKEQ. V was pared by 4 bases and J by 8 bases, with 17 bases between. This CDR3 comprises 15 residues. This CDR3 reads CASSPSGMEGEKLFF. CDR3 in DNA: TGTGCCAGCAGCCCCTCCGGGATGGAGGGGGAAAAACTGTTTTTT.

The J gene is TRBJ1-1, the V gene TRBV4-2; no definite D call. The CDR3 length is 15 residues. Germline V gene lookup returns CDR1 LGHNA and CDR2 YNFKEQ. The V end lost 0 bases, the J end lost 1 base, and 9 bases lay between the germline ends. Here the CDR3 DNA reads TGTGCCAGCAGCCAAGATCAGGAGGCGAACACTGAAGCTTTCTTT. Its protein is CASSQDQEANTEAFF.

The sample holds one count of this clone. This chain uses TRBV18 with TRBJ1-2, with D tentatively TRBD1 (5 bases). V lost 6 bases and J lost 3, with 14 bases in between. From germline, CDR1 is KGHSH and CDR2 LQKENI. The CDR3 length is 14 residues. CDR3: CASSPNQGDYGYTF. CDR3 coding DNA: TGTGCCAGCTCCCCTAATCAGGGTGACTATGGCTACACCTTC.

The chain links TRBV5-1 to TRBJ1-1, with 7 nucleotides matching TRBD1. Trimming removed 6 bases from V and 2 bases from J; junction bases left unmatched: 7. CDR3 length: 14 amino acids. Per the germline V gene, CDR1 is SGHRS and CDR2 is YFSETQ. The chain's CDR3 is CASNEQGLNTEAFF. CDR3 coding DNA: TGCGCCAGCAACGAACAGGGGCTTAACACTGAAGCTTTCTTT.

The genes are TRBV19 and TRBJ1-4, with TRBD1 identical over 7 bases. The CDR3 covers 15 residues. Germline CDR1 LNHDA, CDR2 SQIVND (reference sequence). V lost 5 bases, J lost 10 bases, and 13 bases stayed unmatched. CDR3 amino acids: CASSLSTGTATKLFF. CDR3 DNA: TGTGCCAGTAGTCTCTCGACAGGGACAGCTACAAAACTGTTTTTT.

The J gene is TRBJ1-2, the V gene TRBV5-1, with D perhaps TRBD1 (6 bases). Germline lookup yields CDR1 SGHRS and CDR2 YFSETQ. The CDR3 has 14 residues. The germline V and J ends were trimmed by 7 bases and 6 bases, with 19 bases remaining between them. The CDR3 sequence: CASAHGGGDHGYTF. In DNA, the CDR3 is TGCGCCAGCGCCCACGGCGGGGGCGACCATGGCTACACCTTC.

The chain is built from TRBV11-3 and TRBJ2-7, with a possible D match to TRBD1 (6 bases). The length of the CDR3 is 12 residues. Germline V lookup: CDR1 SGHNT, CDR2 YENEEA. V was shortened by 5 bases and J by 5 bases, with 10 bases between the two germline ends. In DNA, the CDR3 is TGTGCCAGCAGCCTCGCAGGGGACGAGCAGTACTTC. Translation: CASSLAGDEQYF.

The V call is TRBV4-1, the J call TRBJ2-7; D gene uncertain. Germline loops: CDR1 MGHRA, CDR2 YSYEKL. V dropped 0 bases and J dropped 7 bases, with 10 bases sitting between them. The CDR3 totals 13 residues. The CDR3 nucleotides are TGCGCCAGCAGCCAAGATCAGATCGGGGAGCAGTACTTC. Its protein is CASSQDQIGEQYF.

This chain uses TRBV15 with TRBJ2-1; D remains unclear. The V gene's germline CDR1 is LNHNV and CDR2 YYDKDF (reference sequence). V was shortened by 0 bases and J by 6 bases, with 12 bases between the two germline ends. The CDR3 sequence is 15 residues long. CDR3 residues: CATSRDSLGSNEQFF. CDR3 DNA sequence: TGTGCCACCAGCAGAGATTCTCTCGGTAGCAATGAGCAGTTCTTC.

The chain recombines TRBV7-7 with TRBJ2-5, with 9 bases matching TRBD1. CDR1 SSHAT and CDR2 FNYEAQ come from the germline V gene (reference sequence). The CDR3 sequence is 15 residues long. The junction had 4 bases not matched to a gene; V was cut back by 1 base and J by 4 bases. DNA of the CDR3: TGTGCCAGCAGCTTAGGGACAGGGGCCGCAGAGACCCAGTACTTC. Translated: CASSLGTGAAETQYF.

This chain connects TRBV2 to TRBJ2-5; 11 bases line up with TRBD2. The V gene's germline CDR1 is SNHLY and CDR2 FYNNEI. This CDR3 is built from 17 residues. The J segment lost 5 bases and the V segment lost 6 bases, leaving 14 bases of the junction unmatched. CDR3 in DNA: TGTGCCAGCAGCGCGTTCGGTAGCGGGAGGGCCGGGGAGACCCAGTACTTC. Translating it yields CASSAFGSGRAGETQYF.

The CDR3 here is CASSPGYGYTF. The CDR3 DNA is TGTGCCAGCAGCCCGGGCTATGGCTACACCTTC. The chain employs TRBV5-5 and TRBJ1-2; D not resolved. Germline values: CDR1 SGHKS, CDR2 YYEKEE (reference sequence). V dropped 4 bases and J dropped 4 bases, with 5 bases sitting between them. This CDR3 contains 11 residues.

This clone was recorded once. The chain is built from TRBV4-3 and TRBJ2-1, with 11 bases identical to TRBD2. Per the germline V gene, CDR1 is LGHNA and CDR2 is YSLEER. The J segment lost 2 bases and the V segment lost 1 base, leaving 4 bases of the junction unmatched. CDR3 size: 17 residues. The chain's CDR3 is CASSQGMGLAAYNEQFF. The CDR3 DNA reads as TGCGCCAGCAGCCAAGGGATGGGACTAGCGGCCTACAATGAGCAGTTCTTC.

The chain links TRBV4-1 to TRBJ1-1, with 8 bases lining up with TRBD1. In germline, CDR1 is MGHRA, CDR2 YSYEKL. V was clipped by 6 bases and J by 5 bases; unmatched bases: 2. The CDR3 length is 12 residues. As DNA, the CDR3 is TGCGCCAGCAGACAGGGGGAAACTGAAGCTTTCTTT. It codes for CASRQGETEAFF.

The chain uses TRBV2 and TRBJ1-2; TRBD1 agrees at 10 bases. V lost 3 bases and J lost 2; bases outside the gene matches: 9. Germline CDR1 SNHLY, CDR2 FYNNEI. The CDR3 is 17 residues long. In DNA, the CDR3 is TGTGCCAGCAGTGACGGGACAGGGGAACTTCCAAACTATGGCTACACCTTC. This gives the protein CASSDGTGELPNYGYTF.